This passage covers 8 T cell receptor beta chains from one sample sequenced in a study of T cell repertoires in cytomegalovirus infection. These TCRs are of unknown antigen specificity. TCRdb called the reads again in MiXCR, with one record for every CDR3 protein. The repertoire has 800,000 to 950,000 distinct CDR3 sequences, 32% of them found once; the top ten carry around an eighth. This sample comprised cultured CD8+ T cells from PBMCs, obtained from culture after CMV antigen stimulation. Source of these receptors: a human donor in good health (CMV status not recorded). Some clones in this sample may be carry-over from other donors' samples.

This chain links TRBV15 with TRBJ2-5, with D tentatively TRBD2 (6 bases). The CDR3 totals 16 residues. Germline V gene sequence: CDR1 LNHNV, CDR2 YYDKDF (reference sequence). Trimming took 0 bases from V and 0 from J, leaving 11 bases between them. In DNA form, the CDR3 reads TGTGCCACCAGCAGAGAGGGAGGCGGGTACCAAGAGACCCAGTACTTC. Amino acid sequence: CATSREGGGYQETQYF.

Written as DNA, the CDR3 is TGCAGTGCTATAGACGACAGGGGTCCAACCTACGAGCAGTACTTC. Protein product: CSAIDDRGPTYEQYF. The chain carries TRBV20-1 and TRBJ2-7, with TRBD1 matching over 8 bases. Unmatched junction bases numbered 10, after V lost 4 bases and J lost 2 bases. The CDR3 is made up of 15 amino acids. From germline, CDR1 is DFQATT and CDR2 SNEGSKA (reference sequence).

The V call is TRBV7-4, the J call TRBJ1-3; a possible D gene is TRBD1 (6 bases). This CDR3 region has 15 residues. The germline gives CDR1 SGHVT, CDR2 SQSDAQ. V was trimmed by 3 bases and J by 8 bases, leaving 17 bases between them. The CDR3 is CASSFGPTGFDTIYF. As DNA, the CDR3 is TGTGCCAGCAGCTTTGGCCCCACAGGGTTTGACACCATATATTTT.

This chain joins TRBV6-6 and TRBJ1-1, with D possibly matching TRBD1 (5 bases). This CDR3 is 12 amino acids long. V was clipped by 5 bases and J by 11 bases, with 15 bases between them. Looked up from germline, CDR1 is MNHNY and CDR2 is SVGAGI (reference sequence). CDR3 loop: CASSPNGAEAFF. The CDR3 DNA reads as TGTGCCAGCAGTCCTAATGGGGCGGAGGCTTTCTTT.

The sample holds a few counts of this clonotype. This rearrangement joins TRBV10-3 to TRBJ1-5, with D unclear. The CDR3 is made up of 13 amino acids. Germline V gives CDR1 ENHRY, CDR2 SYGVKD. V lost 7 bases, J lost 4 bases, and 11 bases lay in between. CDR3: CAITGAANQPQHF. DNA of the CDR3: TGTGCCATCACGGGCGCAGCTAATCAGCCCCAGCATTTT.

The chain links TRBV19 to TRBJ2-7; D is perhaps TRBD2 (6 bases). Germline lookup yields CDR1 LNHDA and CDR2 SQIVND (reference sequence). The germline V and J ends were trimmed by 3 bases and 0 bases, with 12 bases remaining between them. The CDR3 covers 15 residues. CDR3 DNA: TGTGCCAGTAGTATCGGGACTTCTAGCTCCTACGAGCAGTACTTC. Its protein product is CASSIGTSSSYEQYF.

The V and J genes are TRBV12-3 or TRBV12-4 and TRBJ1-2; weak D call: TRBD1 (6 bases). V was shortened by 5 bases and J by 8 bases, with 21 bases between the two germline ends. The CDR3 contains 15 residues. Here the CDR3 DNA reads TGTGCCAGCAGTCCCGCCCCAGGGGTCGGCGAAGGCTACACCTTC. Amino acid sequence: CASSPAPGVGEGYTF.

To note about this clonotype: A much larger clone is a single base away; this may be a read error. CDR3 sequence: CAISSPDGLAGNNEQFF. The DNA of the CDR3 is TGTGCCATCAGCTCTCCGGACGGCCTAGCGGGGAACAATGAGCAGTTCTTC. The chain recombines TRBV7-6 with TRBJ2-1, with 9 bases lining up with TRBD2. The CDR3 spans 17 residues. Germline V gene data show CDR1 as SGHVS and CDR2 as FNYEAQ.